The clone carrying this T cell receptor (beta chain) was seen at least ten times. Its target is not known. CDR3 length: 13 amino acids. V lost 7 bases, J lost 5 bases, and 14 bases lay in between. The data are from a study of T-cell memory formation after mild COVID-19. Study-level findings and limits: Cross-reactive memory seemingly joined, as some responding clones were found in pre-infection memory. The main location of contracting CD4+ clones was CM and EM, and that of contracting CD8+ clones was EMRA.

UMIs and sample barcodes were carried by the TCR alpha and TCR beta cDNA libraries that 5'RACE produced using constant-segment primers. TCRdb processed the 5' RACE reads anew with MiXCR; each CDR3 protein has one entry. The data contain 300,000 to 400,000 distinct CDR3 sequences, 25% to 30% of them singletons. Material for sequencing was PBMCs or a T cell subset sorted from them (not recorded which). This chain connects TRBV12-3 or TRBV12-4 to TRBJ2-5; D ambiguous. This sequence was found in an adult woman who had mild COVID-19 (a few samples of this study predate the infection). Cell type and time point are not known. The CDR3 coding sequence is TGTGCCAGCACCTCCGGGCGGACGGAGACCCAGTACTTC. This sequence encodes CASTSGRTETQYF.